The 21 T cell receptor beta chains below were found in one sample sequenced in a study of cytomegalovirus exposure and HLA in healthy donors. PCR employed 60 Vbeta and 13 Jbeta primers. The repertoire was sequenced with immunoSEQ multiplex PCR; TCRdb's copy has only in-frame clones and lacks some. This table has about 170,000 clones, less than 80% appearing once. Sequencing was carried out using PBMCs. Receptors originate from a female donor in good health and CMV-seronegative.

The table lists this clone with a few counts. J is TRBJ1-5 and V is TRBV2; D unclear. The CDR3 length is 14 residues. Germline CDR1 reads SNHLY; CDR2 reads FYNNEI. Trimming cost V 4 bases and J 1 base, with 8 bases left between them. DNA of the CDR3: TGTGCCAGCAGTGGTTACACCAGCAATCAGCCCCAGCATTTT. Translation gives CASSGYTSNQPQHF.

This chain uses TRBV27 with TRBJ1-1, with a tentative D call TRBD1 (5 bases). Germline V gives CDR1 MNHEY, CDR2 SMNVEV (reference sequence). Trimming took off 6 bases at V and 2 bases at J, with 10 bases between the two ends. This CDR3 spans 13 amino acids. As DNA, the CDR3 is TGTGCCAGCAGGATGACAGCTAACACTGAAGCTTTCTTT. Protein product: CASRMTANTEAFF.

The rearrangement joins TRBV4-3 to TRBJ2-2, with 9 nucleotides matching TRBD2. Germline V lookup: CDR1 LGHNA, CDR2 YSLEER. The J segment lost 4 bases and the V segment lost 0 bases, leaving 6 bases of the junction unmatched. The CDR3 has 17 amino acids. CDR3 nucleotides: TGCGCCAGCAGCCAAGATCGGGCTAGCGGGATCACCGGGGAGCTGTTTTTT. It specifies CASSQDRASGITGELFF.

This clone was detected only a few times. V is TRBV2 and J is TRBJ2-7, with TRBD1 identical over 9 bases. The germline CDR1 and CDR2 sequences are SNHLY and FYNNEI. After removal of 6 bases from V and 7 bases from J, the junction contained 7 bases not matched to a gene. The CDR3 is 13 amino acids. DNA for the CDR3: TGTGCCAGCAGGGACAGGGGTTCTAGGGAGCAGTACTTC. It translates to CASRDRGSREQYF. The full variable domain, rest sourced from reference TRBV2 and TRBJ2-7, is EPEVTQTPSHQVTQMGQEVILRCVPISNHLYFYWYRQILGQKVEFLVSFYNNEISEKSEIFDDQFSVERPDGSNFTLKIRSTKLEDSAMYFCASRDRGSREQYFGPGTRLTVT.

This clone was observed a handful of times. The identical CDR3 is also encoded by other nucleotide sequences in the sample. The CDR3 loop reads CASSRAGVGYGYTF. The CDR3, as DNA: TGTGCCAGCAGCCGCGCGGGGGTAGGATATGGCTACACCTTC. The chain couples TRBV6-5 to TRBJ1-2, with D perhaps matching TRBD1 (5 bases). Trimming pared 6 bases from V and 5 bases from J, leaving 16 bases between. The germline gives CDR1 MNHEY, CDR2 SVGAGI. The length of the CDR3 is 14 residues.

This clone showed up just once. The chain uses TRBV5-1 and TRBJ2-7; maybe TRBD2 (5 bases). The CDR3 loop spans 16 amino acids. Germline V gene lookup returns CDR1 SGHRS and CDR2 YFSETQ. The V gene lost 0 bases and the J gene lost 5 bases, with 18 bases spanning the gap. CDR3 loop: CASSLGLLDNLHEQYF. The CDR3 coding sequence is TGCGCCAGCAGCTTGGGACTACTTGATAACTTACACGAGCAGTACTTC. Combining the CDR3 with reference TRBV5-1 and TRBJ2-7 gives the whole variable domain KAGVTQTPRYLIKTRGQQVTLSCSPISGHRSVSWYQQTPGQGLQFLFEYFSETQRNKGNFPGRFSGRQFSNSRSEMNVSTLELGDSALYLCASSLGLLDNLHEQYFGPGTRLTVT.

J is TRBJ2-3 and V is TRBV4-1; D perhaps matches TRBD1 (5 bases). The V gene lost 0 bases and the J gene lost 4 bases, with 17 bases spanning the gap. The CDR3 has 17 amino acids. CDR1 is MGHRA and CDR2 is YSYEKL in the germline V gene. CDR3 sequence reads: CASSQDVSQGPSDTQYF. The CDR3 nucleotides read TGCGCCAGCAGCCAAGATGTATCCCAGGGCCCCTCAGATACGCAGTATTTT.

This clone was counted once. The chain links TRBV9 to TRBJ2-1; 10 nucleotides line up with TRBD2. Germline V CDR1 and CDR2: SGDLS, YYNGEE. V lost 1 base and J lost 4; bases outside the gene matches: 2. The CDR3 is 15 residues long. CDR3 region: CASSVSLAGYNEQFF. Here the CDR3 DNA reads TGTGCCAGCAGCGTATCACTAGCGGGGTACAATGAGCAGTTCTTC. Full variable domain (rest looked up from reference TRBV9 and TRBJ2-1): DSGVTQTPKHLITATGQRVTLRCSPRSGDLSVYWYQQSLDQGLQFLIQYYNGEERAKGNILERFSAQQFPDLHSELNLSSLELGDSALYFCASSVSLAGYNEQFFGPGTRLTVL.

This sequence joins TRBV7-8 and TRBJ1-4, with 7 bases aligning to TRBD1. V lost 5 bases to trimming and J lost 5 bases; unmatched junction nucleotides: 8. This CDR3 comprises 15 residues. Looked up from germline, CDR1 is SGHVS and CDR2 is FQNEAQ. The DNA of the CDR3 is TGTGCCAGCAGCCCTAGACAGGGTACGAATGAAAAACTGTTTTTT. Its translation is CASSPRQGTNEKLFF. Full variable domain (remainder filled in from reference TRBV7-8 and TRBJ1-4): GAGVSQSPRYKVAKRGQDVALRCDPISGHVSLFWYQQALGQGPEFLTYFQNEAQLDKSGLPSDRFFAERPEGSVSTLKIQRTQQEDSAVYLCASSPRQGTNEKLFFGSGTQLSVL.

Many counts were recorded for this clone. This rearrangement joins TRBV5-4 to TRBJ1-1, with TRBD1 as a possible D gene (6 bases). The V end lost 6 bases, the J end lost 4 bases, and 16 bases lay between the germline ends. The V gene's germline CDR1 is SGHNT and CDR2 YYREEE (reference sequence). CDR3 length: 14 residues. CDR3 nucleotide sequence: TGTGCCAGCAACCACAGGGAAAGTTCCACTGAAGCTTTCTTT. Amino acids: CASNHRESSTEAFF.

This clone was counted a few times. The chain links TRBV7-3 to TRBJ2-1, with TRBD2 identical over 7 bases. The CDR3 consists of 14 residues. Germline lookup yields CDR1 SGHTA and CDR2 FQGTGA. V dropped 5 bases and J dropped 5; count of bases not matched to a gene: 6. The CDR3 bases are TGTGCCAGCAGCCGAAGCGGGACCGACAATGAGCAGTTCTTC. Translating it yields CASSRSGTDNEQFF.

On this clone itself: Within the sample, other DNA sequences also encode this same CDR3. The chain joins TRBV7-3 to TRBJ2-2; a possible D gene is TRBD2 (7 bases). CDR1 SGHTA and CDR2 FQGTGA come from the germline V gene. The CDR3 covers 13 residues. V gave up 5 bases and J gave up 4 bases, with 8 bases separating them. The CDR3 loop is CASSRGGTGELFF. In DNA, the CDR3 is TGTGCCAGCAGCAGGGGGGGCACCGGGGAGCTGTTTTTT.

The rearrangement joins TRBV10-3 to TRBJ1-2; D not resolved. The CDR3 sequence is 15 residues long. Germline assignment: CDR1 ENHRY and CDR2 SYGVKD. V was pared by 0 bases and J by 8 bases, with 16 bases between. DNA of the CDR3: TGTGCCATCAGTGAGTCGAGCGGCCGGCCTGACGGCTACACCTTC. Encoded protein: CAISESSGRPDGYTF.

The table lists this clone with a count of one. The chain is built from TRBV18 and TRBJ2-2; D remains unclear. This CDR3 contains 16 residues. V was clipped by 4 bases and J by 1 base, with 13 bases between them. CDR1 KGHSH and CDR2 LQKENI come from the germline V gene. CDR3 DNA: TGTGCCAGCTCACGGAGTTCGTCCCTGAACACCGGGGAGCTGTTTTTT. Translating gives CASSRSSSLNTGELFF. Using reference TRBV18 and TRBJ2-2 for the parts outside the CDR3, the full variable domain is NAGVMQNPRHLVRRRGQEARLRCSPMKGHSHVYWYRQLPEEGLKFMVYLQKENIIDESGMPKERFSAEFPKEGPSILRIQQVVRGDSAAYFCASSRSSSLNTGELFFGEGSRLTVL.

The chain is built from TRBV4-3 and TRBJ2-7; 7 bases are a match to TRBD2. This CDR3 has 18 amino acids. V gave up 1 base and J gave up 5 bases; unmatched junction bases: 17. Germline V CDR1 and CDR2: LGHNA, YSLEER. The CDR3 sequence: CASSQGVGGSATSHEQYF. CDR3 coding DNA: TGCGCCAGCAGCCAAGGGGTCGGGGGGAGCGCTACGTCACACGAGCAGTACTTC.

The V gene is TRBV2, the J gene TRBJ2-7, with 7 bases aligning to TRBD1. The trim removed 5 bases at V and 2 bases at J, leaving 6 bases unmatched. In germline, CDR1 is SNHLY, CDR2 FYNNEI. This CDR3 is built from 14 residues. CDR3 sequence reads: CASSRDSVAYEQYF. The CDR3 DNA sequence: TGTGCCAGCAGTAGGGACAGCGTAGCCTACGAGCAGTACTTC.

The rearrangement uses TRBV6-6 and TRBJ2-3, with 9 bases lining up with TRBD2. Trimming removed 6 bases from V and 7 bases from J; junction bases left unmatched: 11. Germline CDR1 and CDR2: MNHNY and SVGAGI (reference sequence). This CDR3 is 15 amino acids long. CDR3 loop: CASSHGTSNTNTQYF. The CDR3 DNA sequence: TGTGCCAGCAGCCACGGGACTAGCAACACTAATACGCAGTATTTT.

V gene TRBV28 combines with J gene TRBJ1-3, with D tentatively TRBD1 (5 bases). CDR1 and CDR2 (germline): MDHEN, SYDVKM. This CDR3 is built from 18 residues. Trimming pared 5 bases from V and 4 bases from J, leaving 24 bases between. The CDR3 DNA reads as TGTGCCAGCAGTAACCCGCCGGCAGGGACTGGTGCGGGAAACACCATATATTTT. This encodes CASSNPPAGTGAGNTIYF.

At least ten counts were recorded for this clone. The rearrangement joins TRBV6-4 to TRBJ2-2; 7 bases match TRBD2. After removal of 0 bases from V and 4 bases from J, the junction contained 5 bases not matched to a gene. CDR1 is MRHNA and CDR2 is SNTAGT in the germline V gene. There are 16 residues in the CDR3. The CDR3 region has the DNA TGTGCCAGCAGTGACTCGATGGGGGGGATCACCGGGGAGCTGTTTTTT. The encoded protein is CASSDSMGGITGELFF.

V usage is TRBV29-1 and J usage is TRBJ1-1; possible D gene TRBD1, 5 bases. The V gene lost 3 bases and the J gene lost 11 bases, with 13 bases spanning the gap. CDR3 length: 11 residues. Germline CDR1 and CDR2: SQVTM and ANQGSEA. CDR3 DNA sequence: TGCAGCGTTGATTTTCAGGGTGGCGCTTTCTTT. As protein: CSVDFQGGAFF.

This sequence joins TRBV30 and TRBJ2-4, with 7 bases matching TRBD2. From germline, CDR1 is GTSNPN and CDR2 SVGIG (reference sequence). Trimming cost V 2 bases and J 3 bases; bases outside gene matches: 1. The CDR3 is made up of 13 amino acids. Here the CDR3 DNA reads TGTGCCTGGAGTCTAGCGGACAAAAACATTCAGTACTTC. Amino acids: CAWSLADKNIQYF.